The source of this T cell receptor (beta chain) is a study of OX40 agonist ivuxolimab in advanced cancers. V was clipped by 4 bases and J by 5 bases, with 17 bases between them. The CDR3 is made up of 14 amino acids. CDR1 is GTSNPN and CDR2 is SVGIG in the germline V gene (reference sequence). Profiled with immunoSEQ multiplex PCR; TCRdb holds only in-frame clones, not every one. The data show roughly 64,000 clones, with 70% to 90% seen just once and over 7.5% held by the top ten. This specimen was CD4+ or CD8+ T cells sorted from blood, taken in a trial of the OX40 agonist ivuxolimab. The TCR originated in an adult with an advanced solid tumor such as melanoma, head and neck, liver or kidney cancer. The chain uses TRBV30 and TRBJ1-1, with D tentatively TRBD1 (5 bases). CDR3 coding DNA: TGTGCCTGGAATCAGGGCCTTAGGAGAACTGAAGCTTTCTTT. The encoded protein is CAWNQGLRRTEAFF.